The following is a T cell receptor beta chain sequence with its context. The sample comes from a study of blood T cell repertoires in COVID-19. In the study overall: COVID-19 samples, acute and convalescent, were from the United States, Italy and Spain. In each case, the material was cDNA or gDNA derived from T cells, B-cell-depleted T cells, or PBMCs.

Germline V gives CDR1 SGHTS, CDR2 YDEGEE. The CDR3 loop spans 16 amino acids. V trimming: 0 bases; J trimming: 7 bases; junction bases outside the gene matches: 8. Authors' processing steps: Amplifying reference gene primers gave estimates of nucleated cell counts. Profiled with immunoSEQ multiplex PCR; TCRdb holds only in-frame clones, not every one. Clone size and V and J calls were adopted from that table, with D and trimming inferred from the DNA. The repertoire holds about 220,000 clones, with roughly 84% as singletons. The V gene is TRBV5-8, the J gene TRBJ2-1; the match to TRBD2 covers 9 bases. The source material was peripheral blood. This clonotype was sampled from a man in his fifties or sixties who had recovered from COVID-19. The CDR3 protein is CASSLVLREGRNEQFF. The CDR3 DNA follows: TGTGCCAGCAGCTTGGTTTTGCGGGAGGGCCGGAATGAGCAGTTCTTC. The full variable domain, in which reference TRBV5-8 and TRBJ2-1 provide the parts outside the CDR3, is EAGVTQSPTHLIKTRGQQATLRCSPISGHTSVYWYQQALGLGLQFLLWYDEGEERNRGNFPPRFSGRQFPNYSSELNVNALELEDSALYLCASSLVLREGRNEQFFGPGTRLTVL.